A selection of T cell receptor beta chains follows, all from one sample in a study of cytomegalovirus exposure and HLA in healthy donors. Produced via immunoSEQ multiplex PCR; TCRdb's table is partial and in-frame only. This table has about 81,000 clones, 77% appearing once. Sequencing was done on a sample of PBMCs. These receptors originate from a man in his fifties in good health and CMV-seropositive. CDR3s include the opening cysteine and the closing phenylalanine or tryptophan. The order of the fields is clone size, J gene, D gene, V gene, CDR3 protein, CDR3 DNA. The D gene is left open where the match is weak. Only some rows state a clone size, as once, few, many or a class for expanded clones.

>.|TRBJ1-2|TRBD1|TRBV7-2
CASSQAGTAGYGYTF
TGTGCCAGCAGCCAAGCCGGGACAGCTGGCTATGGCTACACCTTC
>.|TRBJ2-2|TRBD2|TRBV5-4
CASSLGAGGKTGELFF
TGTGCCAGCAGCTTGGGAGCGGGAGGGAAAACCGGGGAGCTGTTTTTT
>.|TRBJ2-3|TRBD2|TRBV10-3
CAISVTSGVTDTQYF
TGTGCCATCAGTGTCACTAGCGGGGTAACAGATACGCAGTATTTT
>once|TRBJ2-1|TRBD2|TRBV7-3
CASSLGTSGSLQFF
TGTGCCAGCAGCTTAGGGACTAGCGGGAGTTTACAGTTCTTC
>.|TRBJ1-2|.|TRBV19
CASSILALMEGYTF
TGTGCCAGTAGTATACTCGCCCTGATGGAGGGCTACACCTTC
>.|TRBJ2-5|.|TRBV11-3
CASSSSAGSPYQETQYF
TGTGCCAGCAGCTCGTCCGCGGGGTCCCCGTACCAAGAGACCCAGTACTTC
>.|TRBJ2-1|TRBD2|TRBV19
CASSIWRGDDSPNEQFF
TGTGCCAGTAGTATTTGGCGGGGGGATGACAGTCCCAATGAGCAGTTCTTC
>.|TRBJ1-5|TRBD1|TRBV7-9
CSSSLGNYRGGNQPQHF
TGTTCCAGCAGCTTAGGAAACTACAGGGGTGGGAATCAGCCCCAGCATTTT
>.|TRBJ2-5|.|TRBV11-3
CASSPATFWQETQYF
TGTGCCAGCAGCCCCGCCACATTCTGGCAAGAGACCCAGTACTTC
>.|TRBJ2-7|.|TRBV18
CASSQQGNVPYEQYF
TGTGCCAGCTCACAACAGGGAAACGTCCCCTACGAGCAGTACTTC
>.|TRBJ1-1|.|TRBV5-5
CASSLYQVNTEAFF
TGTGCCAGCAGCTTGTACCAGGTTAACACTGAAGCTTTCTTT
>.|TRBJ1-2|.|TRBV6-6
CASSYSRDGYTF
TGTGCCAGCAGTTACTCGCGGGATGGCTACACCTTC
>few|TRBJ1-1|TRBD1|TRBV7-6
CASSQGQGLEAFF
TGTGCCAGCAGCCAAGGACAGGGGCTAGAAGCTTTCTTT
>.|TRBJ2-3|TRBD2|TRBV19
CASSSEGLAGGRQYF
TGTGCCAGTAGTAGTGAGGGACTAGCGGGAGGAAGGCAGTATTTT
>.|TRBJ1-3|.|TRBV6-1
CASRHLSGNTIYF
TGTGCCAGCCGACACCTCTCTGGAAACACCATATATTTT
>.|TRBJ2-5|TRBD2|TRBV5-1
CASSLGLAGIETQYF
TGCGCCAGCAGCTTGGGACTAGCGGGAATAGAGACCCAGTACTTC
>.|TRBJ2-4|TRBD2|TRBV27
CASSLGSGIDIQYF
TGTGCCAGCAGTTTGGGTAGCGGGATAGACATTCAGTACTTC
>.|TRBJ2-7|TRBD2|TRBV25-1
CASRVAGGSYEQYF
TGTGCCAGCAGGGTAGCGGGAGGGTCCTACGAGCAGTACTTC
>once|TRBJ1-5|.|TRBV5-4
CAAGLDGNQPQHF
TGTGCCGCGGGATTGGACGGCAATCAGCCCCAGCATTTT
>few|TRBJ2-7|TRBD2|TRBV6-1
CASSIGLAGGYEQYF
TGTGCCAGCAGTATCGGACTAGCGGGGGGATACGAGCAGTACTTC
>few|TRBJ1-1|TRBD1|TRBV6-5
CASRSRDSEAFF
TGTGCCAGCAGAAGCCGGGACAGCGAAGCTTTCTTT
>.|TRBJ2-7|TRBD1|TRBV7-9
CASSLEAGGAYEQYF
TGTGCCAGCAGCTTAGAGGCAGGGGGAGCCTACGAGCAGTACTTC
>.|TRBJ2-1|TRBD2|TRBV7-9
CASSTWTSGSTYNEQFF
TGTGCCAGCAGCACCTGGACTAGCGGGAGCACCTACAATGAGCAGTTCTTC
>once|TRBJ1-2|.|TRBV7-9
CASSLARTENSYGYTF
TGTGCCAGCAGCCTAGCCCGGACAGAAAATTCCTATGGCTACACCTTC
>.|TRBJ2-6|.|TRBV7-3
CASSLSAGAGANVLTF
TGTGCCAGCAGCTTATCAGCCGGGGCTGGGGCCAACGTCCTGACTTTC
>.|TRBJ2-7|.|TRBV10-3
CAISGQTGYEQYF
TGTGCCATCAGTGGTCAGACAGGTTACGAGCAGTACTTC
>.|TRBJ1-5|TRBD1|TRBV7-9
CASSSGTGNQPQHF
TGTGCCAGCAGCTCCGGGACAGGAAATCAGCCCCAGCATTTT
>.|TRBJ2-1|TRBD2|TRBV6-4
CASSVSGRAFIEQFF
TGTGCCAGCAGTGTTAGCGGGAGGGCCTTTATTGAGCAGTTCTTC
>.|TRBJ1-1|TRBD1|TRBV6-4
CASKRDRWNTEAFF
TGTGCCAGCAAAAGGGACAGATGGAACACTGAAGCTTTCTTT
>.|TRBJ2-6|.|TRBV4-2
CASSQTGLAGLSGANVLTF
TGTGCCAGCAGCCAAACAGGGCTCGCGGGTCTATCTGGGGCCAACGTCCTGACTTTC
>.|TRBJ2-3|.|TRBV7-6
CASSSRGSTDTQYF
TGTGCCAGCAGCTCTAGGGGGAGCACAGATACGCAGTATTTT
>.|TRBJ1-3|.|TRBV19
CASSTLFGAGNTIYF
TGTGCCAGTAGTACCCTTTTTGGAGCAGGAAACACCATATATTTT
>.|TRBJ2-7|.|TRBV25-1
CASSHSVERPEQYF
TGTGCCAGCAGCCATTCCGTAGAGAGGCCCGAGCAGTACTTC
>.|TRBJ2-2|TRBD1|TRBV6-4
CASSEQGATGELFF
TGTGCCAGCAGTGAACAGGGGGCCACCGGGGAGCTGTTTTTT
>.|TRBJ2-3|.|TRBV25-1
CASSESQGVSTDTQYF
TGTGCCAGCAGTGAAAGTCAGGGCGTCAGCACAGATACGCAGTATTTT
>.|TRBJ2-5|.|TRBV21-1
CASSPMWTGQETQYF
TGTGCCAGCAGCCCCATGTGGACAGGGCAAGAGACCCAGTACTTC
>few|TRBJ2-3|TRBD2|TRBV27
CASSFSGLAGATDTQYF
TGTGCCAGCAGTTTTTCCGGACTAGCGGGAGCTACAGATACGCAGTATTTT
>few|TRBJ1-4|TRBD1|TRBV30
CAGRGQAGEKLFF
TGTGCCGGGAGGGGACAGGCTGGCGAAAAACTGTTTTTT
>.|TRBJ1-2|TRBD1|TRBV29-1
CSVGDRGRDGYTF
TGCAGCGTTGGGGACAGGGGGCGAGATGGCTACACCTTC
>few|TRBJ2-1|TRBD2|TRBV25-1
CASSGASGSVNEQFF
TGTGCCAGCAGTGGAGCTAGCGGGAGTGTCAATGAGCAGTTCTTC
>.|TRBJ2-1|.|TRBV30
CAWTLSNINEQFF
TGTGCCTGGACGTTAAGCAATATCAATGAGCAGTTCTTC
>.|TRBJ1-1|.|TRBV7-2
CASSLTNQGKKAFF
TGTGCCAGCAGCTTAACAAATCAGGGCAAGAAAGCTTTCTTT
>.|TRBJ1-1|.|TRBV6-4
CASRGRRSNTEAFF
TGTGCCAGCAGGGGGAGACGGAGTAACACTGAAGCTTTCTTT
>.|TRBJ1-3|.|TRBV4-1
CASSQDLSASSGNTIYF
TGCGCCAGCAGCCAAGATTTGTCAGCGAGCTCTGGAAACACCATATATTTT
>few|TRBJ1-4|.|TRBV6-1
CASSDPGEEKLFF
TGTGCCAGCAGTGACCCGGGGGAGGAAAAACTGTTTTTT
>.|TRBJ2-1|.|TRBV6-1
CASSEALFSSYNEQFF
TGTGCCAGCAGTGAAGCTCTCTTTAGCTCCTACAATGAGCAGTTCTTC
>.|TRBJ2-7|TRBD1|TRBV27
CASGDRGHVFYEQYF
TGTGCCAGCGGCGACAGGGGGCACGTCTTCTACGAGCAGTACTTC
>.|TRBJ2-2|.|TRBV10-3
CAITEEGAGELFF
TGTGCCATCACGGAAGAAGGGGCCGGGGAGCTGTTTTTT